The rows below give T cell receptor beta chains drawn from one sample of a study of cytomegalovirus exposure and HLA in healthy donors. The table came from immunoSEQ multiplex PCR; TCRdb's copy has only in-frame clones and leaves some out. The table lists around 50,000 clones. The specimen was PBMCs. The receptor set was obtained from a male donor in good health and CMV-seropositive. Both conserved end residues are trimmed from each CDR3.

V gene	J gene	CDR3 protein
TRBV7-2	TRBJ1-2	ASSLASGDRVNGYT
TRBV2	TRBJ1-5	ATIKDTESNQPQH
TRBV13	TRBJ2-6	ASRWGDGANVLT
TRBV9	TRBJ1-1	ASSARGGSEAF
TRBV7-9	TRBJ2-5	ASSLAPTGDTFQETQY
TRBV13	TRBJ2-1	AHRTGKGEQF
TRBV5-1	TRBJ1-2	ASSIGTGYGYT
TRBV18	TRBJ1-1	ASSPQQAGTEAF
TRBV5-1	.	ASSLAASGETQY
TRBV9	TRBJ2-1	ASSRMSRVWEQF
TRBV30	TRBJ2-7	AWIGQTYEQY
TRBV30	TRBJ1-2	AWGQGANYGYT
TRBV7-9	TRBJ2-7	ASSVRDSRHSYEQY
TRBV7-2	TRBJ2-5	ASSLVAGTWVETQY
TRBV25-1	TRBJ1-5	ASSETGGHQPQH
TRBV25-1	TRBJ1-1	ASSEQDTEAF